Following are 3 T cell receptor beta chains from one sample sequenced in a study of blood T cell repertoires in COVID-19. Produced via immunoSEQ multiplex PCR; TCRdb's table is partial and in-frame only. The top ten clones hold about 1.9% of a sample with a few hundred thousand clones, around 85% of them seen once. Material for sequencing was peripheral blood. Receptor source: a woman under 40 who had recovered from COVID-19.

The chain is built from TRBV15 and TRBJ2-7, with D maybe TRBD2 (5 bases). The CDR3 has 15 amino acids. CDR1 and CDR2 from the germline V gene are LNHNV and YYDKDF (reference sequence). V was pared by 1 base and J by 1 base, with 11 bases between. The CDR3 is CATSRAWGVSYEQYF. The DNA for the CDR3 is TGTGCCACCAGCAGAGCCTGGGGAGTTTCCTACGAGCAGTACTTC.

V gene TRBV7-9 combines with J gene TRBJ2-6, with unresolved D. V lost 1 base, J lost 0 bases, and 7 bases lay in between. This CDR3 is built from 16 residues. Germline V gene data show CDR1 as SEHNR and CDR2 as FQNEAQ (reference sequence). The DNA for the CDR3 is TGTGCCAGCAGCTTAGTGGTCGGCTCTGGGGCCAACGTCCTGACTTTC. Protein product: CASSLVVGSGANVLTF.

This clone was seen a handful of times. The V gene is TRBV6-5, the J gene TRBJ2-7, with 9 bases lining up with TRBD1. CDR3 length equals 15 residues. The trim removed 6 bases at V and 0 bases at J, leaving 6 bases unmatched. Per the germline V gene, CDR1 is MNHEY and CDR2 is SVGAGI. The chain's CDR3 is CASSSGTGSSYEQYF. The CDR3, as DNA: TGTGCCAGCAGCTCAGGGACAGGGAGCTCCTACGAGCAGTACTTC.